A single sample gave rise to the 25 T cell receptor beta chains below, sequenced in a study of T-cell reconstitution after alpha-beta-depleted transplantation in children. Construction of the TCRbeta library involved unique molecular identifiers. TCRdb re-analysed the PCR reads in MiXCR, keeping a single row per CDR3 protein. The sample lists around 580,000 distinct CDR3 sequences; around 27% were seen once. The sequences come from PBMCs, collected before TCRalphabeta/CD19-depleted stem cell transplant. All receptors come from a boy younger than two with Wiskott-Aldrich syndrome, due to receive a stem cell transplant.

The chain is built from TRBV21-1 and TRBJ2-4; whether TRBD2, the table's D call, matches the DNA was not checked. TRBV21-1 is designated a pseudogene. The CDR3 has 15 residues. The CDR3, as DNA: TGTGCCAGCAGCAAAGCGAGGGAAGGACTAAACATTCAGTACTTC. It is translated as CASSKAREGLNIQYF.

The chain is built from TRBV7-9 and TRBJ2-7, with D unresolved. From germline, CDR1 is SEHNR and CDR2 FQNEAQ (reference sequence). Trimming took 3 bases from V and 9 from J, leaving 12 bases between them. The CDR3 loop spans 12 amino acids. The CDR3 protein is CASSFDVGMQYF. The CDR3 coding sequence is TGTGCCAGCAGCTTTGATGTTGGAATGCAGTACTTC. Full variable domain (outside the CDR3, taken from reference TRBV7-9 and TRBJ2-7): DTGVSQNPRHKITKRGQNVTFRCDPISEHNRLYWYRQTLGQGPEFLTYFQNEAQLEKSRLLSDRFSAERPKGSFSTLEIQRTEQGDSAMYLCASSFDVGMQYFGPGTRLTVT.

The genes are TRBV20-1 and TRBJ2-1, with D hard to call. The CDR3 contains 13 residues. From germline, CDR1 is DFQATT and CDR2 SNEGSKA (reference sequence). V dropped 3 bases and J dropped 0 bases, with 6 bases sitting between them. The CDR3 DNA sequence: TGCAGTGCTAGTACTCTCTCCTACAATGAGCAGTTCTTC. Translated, it gives CSASTLSYNEQFF.

The chain employs TRBV5-1 and TRBJ2-5; a possible D gene is TRBD1 (5 bases). This CDR3 has 14 residues. Germline V CDR1 and CDR2: SGHRS, YFSETQ. Between the trimmed V and J ends, which lost 1 base and 5 bases, there was a span of 12 bases. The CDR3 DNA sequence: TGCGCCAGCAGCTTGTGGGAACAGGCCGAGACCCAGTACTTC. Its translation is CASSLWEQAETQYF.

This sequence joins TRBV24-1 and TRBJ2-3, with 7 bases identical to TRBD1. The CDR3 is 14 amino acids. Germline assignment: CDR1 KGHDR and CDR2 SFDVKD. Germline trimming cut 10 bases from V and 2 bases from J; bases unmatched to any gene: 8. The DNA for the CDR3 is TGTGCCACGGGAGAGACAGGGCACACAGATACGCAGTATTTT. Amino acids: CATGETGHTDTQYF.

J is TRBJ2-1 and V is TRBV4-2; 13 bases match TRBD2. This CDR3 is built from 18 residues. Germline trimming cut 0 bases from V and 5 bases from J; bases unmatched to any gene: 7. Germline V gene sequence: CDR1 LGHNA, CDR2 YNFKEQ. The CDR3 sequence: CASSQDRLAGGPDNEQFF. CDR3 DNA: TGTGCCAGCAGCCAAGATCGACTAGCGGGAGGTCCGGACAATGAGCAGTTCTTC.

The rearrangement links TRBV20-1 to TRBJ1-4; no definite D call. This CDR3 has 15 residues. Germline CDR1 and CDR2: DFQATT and SNEGSKA (reference sequence). V gave up 2 bases and J gave up 5 bases, with 15 bases separating them. The CDR3 sequence is CSARLNGLKNEKLFF. The DNA for the CDR3 is TGCAGTGCTAGACTAAATGGGCTTAAGAATGAAAAACTGTTTTTT.

The chain is built from TRBV24-1 and TRBJ2-7, with a possible D match to TRBD1 (6 bases). Germline CDR1 KGHDR, CDR2 SFDVKD. CDR3 length: 12 residues. V lost 9 bases to trimming and J lost 4 bases, with 12 bases between them. The CDR3 DNA reads as TGTGCCACCCAGGGGACACCTTACGAGCAGTACTTC. Amino acids: CATQGTPYEQYF.

V and J are TRBV5-1 and TRBJ2-3, with TRBD2 matching over 8 bases. The CDR3 runs to 15 residues. J gave up 2 bases and V 4 bases, and 6 bases lay outside the gene matches. Per germline, CDR1 SGHRS and CDR2 YFSETQ. The CDR3 region is CASSRTSFNTDTQYF. The CDR3 nucleotides are TGCGCCAGCAGCCGGACTAGCTTTAACACAGATACGCAGTATTTT.

The rearrangement uses TRBV28 and TRBJ1-1, with 9 nucleotides matching TRBD1. CDR1 MDHEN and CDR2 SYDVKM come from the germline V gene. This CDR3 has 15 amino acids. Unmatched junction bases numbered 9, after V lost 5 bases and J lost 5 bases. The CDR3 spells CASSPRGTGKTEAFF. In DNA, the CDR3 is TGTGCCAGCAGTCCCCGGGGGACAGGGAAGACTGAAGCTTTCTTT. The entire variable domain, with the rest obtained from reference TRBV28 and TRBJ1-1, is as follows: DVKVTQSSRYLVKRTGEKVFLECVQDMDHENMFWYRQDPGLGLRLIYFSYDVKMKEKGDIPEGYSVSREKKERFSLILESASTNQTSMYLCASSPRGTGKTEAFFGQGTRLTVV.

This sequence joins TRBV5-1 and TRBJ2-2; D perhaps matches TRBD2 (5 bases). This CDR3 has 17 amino acids. The germline V and J ends were trimmed by 4 bases and 2 bases, with 18 bases remaining between them. Germline V CDR1 and CDR2: SGHRS, YFSETQ. This CDR3 reads CASSPRIGVGNTGELFF. Here the CDR3 DNA reads TGCGCCAGCAGCCCCCGTATCGGGGTAGGAAACACCGGGGAGCTGTTTTTT.

The chain recombines TRBV7-9 with TRBJ2-1; D unclear. With 4 bases removed from V and 2 bases from J, the gap between germline ends came to 18 bases. Germline CDR1 and CDR2: SEHNR and FQNEAQ (reference sequence). CDR3 length: 17 residues. This CDR3 reads CASSSMEAKRTYNEQFF. The CDR3 DNA follows: TGTGCCAGCAGCTCAATGGAAGCAAAGCGAACCTACAATGAGCAGTTCTTC.

The chain combines TRBV24-1 with TRBJ1-6; 9 bases are shared with TRBD1. The J segment lost 12 bases and the V segment lost 5 bases, leaving 4 bases of the junction unmatched. The CDR3 is 13 amino acids. The germline V gene has CDR1 KGHDR and CDR2 SFDVKD. CDR3 loop: CATSGGQGLPLHF. The DNA for the CDR3 is TGTGCCACCAGTGGAGGACAGGGGTTACCCCTCCACTTT.

This clonotype was seen a few times. The V and J genes are TRBV10-3 and TRBJ2-3, with 9 bases aligning to TRBD2. J was trimmed by 4 bases and V by 2 bases; bases with no gene match: 13. Germline-derived CDR1 and CDR2 are ENHRY and SYGVKD. The CDR3 loop spans 18 amino acids. The CDR3 coding sequence is TGTGCCATCAGTGAGCCCAGCGGGAGGAGGAGGGGCGCAGATACGCAGTATTTT. It specifies CAISEPSGRRRGADTQYF.

This clonotype showed up just a few times. The chain is built from TRBV5-1 and TRBJ1-1; perhaps TRBD1 as D (6 bases). The CDR3 totals 13 residues. With 4 bases removed from V and 3 bases from J, the gap between germline ends came to 10 bases. Germline CDR1 SGHRS, CDR2 YFSETQ. The CDR3 region is CASSRAGDTEAFF. The CDR3 coding sequence is TGCGCCAGCAGCCGCGCAGGGGACACTGAAGCTTTCTTT.

The chain joins TRBV4-2 to TRBJ1-2; D remains ambiguous. CDR1 LGHNA and CDR2 YNFKEQ come from the germline V gene. V was pared by 0 bases and J by 6 bases, with 5 bases between. The CDR3 extends over 12 amino acids. The CDR3 is CASSQDQDGYTF. Written as DNA, the CDR3 is TGTGCCAGCAGCCAAGATCAAGATGGCTACACCTTC.

This clonotype was counted a few times. V and J are TRBV5-1 and TRBJ1-6; D call uncertain. The CDR3 totals 13 residues. Germline V gives CDR1 SGHRS, CDR2 YFSETQ. The V end was cut by 0 bases, the J end by 10 bases, with 8 bases between. CDR3 loop: CASSLEGASPLHF. The DNA for the CDR3 is TGCGCCAGCAGCTTGGAGGGCGCCTCACCCCTCCACTTT.

This clonotype was found a few times. V gene TRBV7-6 combines with J gene TRBJ1-1; tentative D call: TRBD1 (6 bases). Germline V gene data show CDR1 as SGHVS and CDR2 as FNYEAQ. The CDR3 consists of 13 residues. The V and J ends lost 4 bases and 10 bases respectively, with 16 bases between them. The chain's CDR3 is CASSSDHDRPAFF. CDR3 in DNA: TGTGCCAGCAGCTCAGATCACGACAGGCCAGCTTTCTTT.

This clonotype has only a few counts. The chain links TRBV7-9 to TRBJ2-3; 8 bases map to TRBD1. V lost 3 bases to trimming and J lost 4 bases; unmatched junction nucleotides: 6. Germline CDR1 SEHNR, CDR2 FQNEAQ (reference sequence). There are 15 residues in the CDR3. CDR3 amino acids: CASSLNRGRADTQYF. DNA for the CDR3: TGTGCCAGCAGCTTGAACAGGGGGAGAGCAGATACGCAGTATTTT.

The V gene is TRBV4-1, the J gene TRBJ2-1; maybe TRBD1 (7 bases). Trimming stripped 1 base from V and 2 bases from J, with 21 bases between. Germline assignment: CDR1 MGHRA and CDR2 YSYEKL. CDR3 length equals 19 residues. The CDR3 coding sequence is TGCGCCAGCAGCCAAGCAGGGGGTGGTCGGCGGGGACCCTACAATGAGCAGTTCTTC. It encodes CASSQAGGGRRGPYNEQFF.

This clonotype was found a few times. The rearrangement joins TRBV18 to TRBJ2-3; 15 bases line up with TRBD2. Trimming cost V 3 bases and J 6 bases; bases outside gene matches: 4. This CDR3 spans 16 amino acids. In germline, CDR1 is KGHSH, CDR2 LQKENI. Written as DNA, the CDR3 is TGTGCCAGCTCACCGCGGACTAGCGGGAGGGCGGATACGCAGTATTTT. Protein: CASSPRTSGRADTQYF.

The rearrangement joins TRBV20-1 to TRBJ2-2; 7 bases map to TRBD2. This CDR3 region has 13 residues. Germline values: CDR1 DFQATT, CDR2 SNEGSKA (reference sequence). The ends lost 4 bases at V and 4 bases at J; junction bases unmatched: 3. The CDR3 region has the DNA TGCAGTGCTAAGCGGGACGTCACCGGGGAGCTGTTTTTT. Encoded protein: CSAKRDVTGELFF.

This clonotype was counted a few times. CDR3 in DNA: TGTGCCAGCAGCTCCCAAGCGAACACCGGGGAGCTGTTTTTT. This encodes CASSSQANTGELFF. The chain uses TRBV11-1 and TRBJ2-2; no reliable D call. V was clipped by 4 bases and J by 0 bases, with 6 bases between them. The CDR3 sequence is 14 residues long. Germline CDR1 and CDR2: SGHAT and FQDESV (reference sequence).

The chain uses TRBV20-1 and TRBJ2-2, with D maybe TRBD1 (6 bases). CDR1 and CDR2 (germline): DFQATT, SNEGSKA (reference sequence). The CDR3 is 13 residues long. Trimming pared 2 bases from V and 7 bases from J, leaving 11 bases between. The CDR3 is CSARSRGIGELFF. The CDR3 region has the DNA TGCAGTGCTAGAAGCAGGGGAATCGGGGAGCTGTTTTTT.

In DNA form, the CDR3 reads TGCGCCAGCAGCCAAGAGCCCGCGACTTCTATTAAGGATACGCAGTATTTT. Its translation is CASSQEPATSIKDTQYF. This chain connects TRBV4-1 to TRBJ2-3; D not certain. Germline V gene data show CDR1 as MGHRA and CDR2 as YSYEKL. Trimming stripped 0 bases from V and 6 bases from J, with 19 bases between. This CDR3 region has 17 residues.